The next 2 T cell receptor beta chains were all read from a single sample in a study of T cell responses to AZD1222 COVID-19 vaccine. The assay was immunoSEQ multiplex PCR, and TCRdb's table has in-frame clones only and misses some. The sample yields about 73,000 clones, about 88% seen once. The sample here was peripheral blood, taken 28 days after the second AZD1222 dose. These receptors came from an adult who received the AZD1222 COVID-19 vaccine.

The rearrangement joins TRBV7-6 to TRBJ2-1; a possible D gene is TRBD2 (6 bases). CDR1 is SGHVS and CDR2 is FNYEAQ in the germline V gene. The length of the CDR3 is 17 residues. V lost 2 bases and J lost 5, with 19 bases in between. CDR3 sequence: CASSLLSRPGLNNEQFF. The CDR3 nucleotides read TGTGCCAGCAGCTTACTCAGTAGGCCGGGACTCAACAATGAGCAGTTCTTC.

This rearrangement joins TRBV7-3 to TRBJ2-3; D could derive from TRBD1 or TRBD2 (5 bases each). The V end was cut by 3 bases, the J end by 1 base, with 8 bases between. Germline CDR1 is SGHTA and CDR2 is FQGTGA. CDR3 length: 14 residues. Here the CDR3 DNA reads TGTGCCAGCAGCTTGGGACCCGGCACAGATACGCAGTATTTT. It yields the protein CASSLGPGTDTQYF.